This TCR beta chain stems from a study of T-cell memory formation after mild COVID-19. With constant-segment primers, 5'RACE yielded cDNA libraries of TCR alpha and TCR beta that carried sample barcodes and UMIs. TCRdb re-derived calls from the 5' RACE reads in MiXCR, one entry per CDR3 protein. Among around 200,000 distinct CDR3 sequences listed, about 11% were seen once. The CDR3 spans 14 residues. Germline loops: CDR1 LNHDA, CDR2 SQIVND (reference sequence). Trimming pared 3 bases from V and 5 bases from J, leaving 13 bases between. The specimen was PBMCs or a T cell subset sorted from them (not recorded which). The rearrangement joins TRBV19 to TRBJ1-1; D might be TRBD1 (6 bases). This TCR was sampled from a man in his late teens or twenties who had mild COVID-19 (a few samples of this study predate the infection). Cell type and time point are not known. The CDR3 loop is CASSIPGAWTEAFF. DNA of the CDR3: TGTGCCAGTAGTATTCCGGGGGCTTGGACTGAAGCTTTCTTT.